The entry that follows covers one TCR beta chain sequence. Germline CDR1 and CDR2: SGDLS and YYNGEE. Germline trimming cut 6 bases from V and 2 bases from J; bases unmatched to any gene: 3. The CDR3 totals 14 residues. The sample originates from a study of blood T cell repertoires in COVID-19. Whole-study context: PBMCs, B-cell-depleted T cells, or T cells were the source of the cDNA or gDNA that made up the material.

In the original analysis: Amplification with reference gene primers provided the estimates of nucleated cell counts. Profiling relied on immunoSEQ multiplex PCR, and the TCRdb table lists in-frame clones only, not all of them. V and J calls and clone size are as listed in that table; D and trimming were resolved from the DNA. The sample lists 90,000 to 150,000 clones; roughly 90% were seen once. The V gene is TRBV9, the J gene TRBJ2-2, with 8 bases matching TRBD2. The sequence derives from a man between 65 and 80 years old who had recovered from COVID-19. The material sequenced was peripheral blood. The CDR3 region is CASNAGGNTGELFF. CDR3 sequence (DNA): TGTGCCAGCAATGCGGGGGGTAACACCGGGGAGCTGTTTTTT.